One sample yielded the 2 T cell receptor beta chains listed below, sequenced in a study of HIV-infected patients and healthy controls. Antiretroviral therapy had run roughly three months, about 14 weeks, before follow-up blood collection. The repertoire came from unfractionated whole blood and reflected all unsorted peripheral T cells. cDNA was made from approximately 500 ng RNA using alpha and beta constant primers. Each of the alpha and beta chains got its own library through chain-specific third strand synthesis with indices. TCRdb ran MiXCR on the 5' RACE reads and lists one entry per CDR3 protein. The sample consists of about 3,800 distinct CDR3 sequences, 8% to 10% of them appearing once. Sample: blood, taken during antiretroviral therapy. These receptors came from an adult with HIV infection.

This clonotype was seen at least ten times. The chain links TRBV5-4 to TRBJ1-1, with D unclear. Trimming cost V 0 bases and J 4 bases, with 10 bases left between them. The CDR3 runs to 14 residues. CDR1 and CDR2 (germline): SGHNT, YYREEE (reference sequence). Here the CDR3 DNA reads TGTGCCAGCAGCTTGGAGGGCTCGGGCACTGAAGCTTTCTTT. It codes for CASSLEGSGTEAFF.

The V gene is TRBV20-1, the J gene TRBJ2-4; either TRBD1 or TRBD2 may supply D (6 bases each). Between the trimmed V and J ends, which lost 0 bases and 1 base, there was a span of 16 bases. This CDR3 contains 17 residues. The V gene's germline CDR1 is DFQATT and CDR2 SNEGSKA (reference sequence). Here the CDR3 reads CSAREHRDFSAKNIQYF. The CDR3 DNA reads as TGCAGTGCTAGAGAACACAGGGACTTTTCGGCCAAAAACATTCAGTACTTC.